This TCR beta chain was identified in a study of sequential checkpoint blockade in melanoma. On the study more broadly: DNA from about a hundred pretreatment tumor samples underwent TCRβ immunosequencing. Matched biopsies came pretreatment and at week 13 for some 22 patients.

Regarding the study as a whole: T-cell fraction and clonality followed PD-L1 and CD8+ counts, not mutational load.

Specified treatment: randomized to nivolumab then ipilimumab (arm A) or the reverse (arm B). The table came from immunoSEQ multiplex PCR; TCRdb's copy has only in-frame clones and leaves some out. Among about 7,200 clones, 20% were seen once, and the ten largest hold around 12%. Points on this clone: As yet, its antigen is unknown.

CDR3 size: 16 residues. In germline, CDR1 is SGHNT, CDR2 YENEEA. V was trimmed by 5 bases and J by 2 bases, leaving 16 bases between them. V gene TRBV11-3 combines with J gene TRBJ2-1, with a tentative D call TRBD2 (6 bases). The receptor's source is a human donor with melanoma. This sample comprised tumor tissue (inferred from file names), obtained from a patient given nivolumab and ipilimumab in sequence. The CDR3 DNA reads TGTGCCAGCAGCACAAACGGCGGGATGACCTACAATGAGCAGTTCTTC. The encoded protein is CASSTNGGMTYNEQFF.